This TCR beta chain was retrieved from a study of cytomegalovirus exposure and HLA in healthy donors (dated by TCRdb to the late 2010s). About the investigation overall: An earlier analysis of several hundred of the donors reported about 300 Gb of sequence data and 95 million to 140 million unique TCR beta sequences obtained from around 170 million T cells. In the later analysis, no new phenotypic data were used to find candidate immune exposures; instead, reliance was placed on TCR beta sequences and their occurrence across donors. A separate validation cohort of approximately 130 different subjects was used in addition to the roughly 720-subject first cohort. In an earlier analysis of roughly 580 of the donors, high-throughput TCR beta sequencing was used to judge whether each TCR beta V gene segment behaved as functional or pseudogenic. To study patterns of TCR occurrence, a later analysis re-analyzed previously published TCR beta repertoires from 700 or so donors and added high-resolution HLA genotyping. High-throughput TCR immunosequencing, statistical association of individual TCRs with disease status, and machine learning were combined to predict cytomegalovirus infection status. Genome-wide SNP genotypes for about three fifths of the roughly 700 donors were used in a later genetic analysis, which treated that subset as a discovery cohort. HLA typing covered class I and class II loci at four-digit resolution. Across some 400 genotyped donors of the cohort, an average of approximately 200,000 unique TCR beta nucleotide sequences per donor were sequenced, and 15% to 20% of those sequences were non-productive. The number of typed donors differed by locus: about 620-640 for A, B, C, DRB1 and DQB1; approximately 530 for DQA1; 606 for DPA1; and roughly 490 for DPB1. Donor age, sex, ethnicity and CMV serostatus were compiled alongside the repertoire data. Using immunosequencing, the study profiled T cell repertoires from around 670 subjects and related those repertoires to cytomegalovirus serostatus. The aim of the study was to test whether cataloging public T cell receptors could identify signatures of past pathogen exposure. Roughly 5 DR-DQ haplotypes were handled as single units for association and clustering, since linkage in the cohort was strong. All discovery cohort repertoires had been generated using a single sequencing platform. An early release that covered roughly 600 HLA-typed donors contained 250 to 350 gigabases of sequencing data and approximately 85 million unique TCR sequences. Of the approximately 400 genotyped donors, around 81% fell in the genetic ancestry cluster associated with self-reported Caucasian donors.

Note on this clone: No cognate antigen has been identified for it. The sample holds no much larger clone one base away, and base qualities are not on file.

The CDR3 starts with the cysteine, ends with the phenylalanine, and has 17 residues. Solely the CDR3 DNA is kept, with 51 bases framed from the first base. The V end loses 4 bases and the J end loses 0 bases, and a stretch of 13 bases separates them. CDR1 and CDR2 are read off the germline V gene as ENHRY and SYGVKD. The cohort consisted of 600 or so healthy bone marrow donors. All cohort members were sampled while nominally healthy, although unrecorded immune exposures were likely present. The donor was CMV seropositive and belonged to the group of 250 to 300 seropositive cohort members. A peripheral blood sample was collected from each donor, and TCR beta sequencing was performed on peripheral blood mononuclear cells. Genomic DNA extraction from the blood cell samples was performed with the Qiagen DNeasy Blood Extraction Kit. Library preparation was by the immunoSEQ multiplex PCR assay. For the multiplex PCR, a mixture combining 60 forward primers for TCR Vbeta segments and 13 reverse primers for TCR Jbeta segments was used. The CDR3 region of rearranged TCR beta genes was amplified from genomic DNA with a multiplex PCR assay. On the Illumina HiSeq System, the amplified TCR beta libraries were sequenced as 87-base-pair reads. The source study handled its data this way. A later analysis counted approximately 74 million unique TCR beta chains across the 666 repertoires, and around 9.9 million of these chains were shared by at least two donors. To remove PCR and sequencing errors, raw reads were error-corrected and collapsed into unique sequences using a nearest-neighbor algorithm that merged closely related sequences. To assign V, D and J gene segments, CDR3 sequences were aligned to IMGT reference sequences. For a sequence to be retained, a match of at least six nucleotides was required to both a V gene segment and a J gene segment. A rearrangement counted as productive if the CDR3 had no stop codons and remained in frame with V and J, and every other rearrangement counted as non-productive. CDR3 was defined by IMGT convention, running from the second conserved V-encoded cysteine to the conserved J-encoded phenylalanine. The earlier analysis of about 610 of the donors excluded sequences that lacked an unambiguous match to a single V gene segment. In an earlier analysis of approximately 590 of the donors, a V segment was called functional when productive rearrangements were above 56.7%, and segregating when the standard deviation between donors exceeded 5%. A statistical classification framework was developed to diagnose cytomegalovirus status using the catalog of TCR beta chain sequences. In a later analysis, TCR nucleotide sequences were compared against IMGT/GENE-DB human TR gene sequences so that V and J genes could be assigned. The TCRdist pipeline was used in a later analysis to assign CDR3 sequences and most-parsimonious VDJ recombination scenarios. In a later analysis, every TCR beta chain was defined by the combination of its CDR3 amino acid sequence and its V-gene family, and reads without a unique V-gene family were dropped. As a way to deal with suspected cross-contamination and a sequencing artifact, a later analysis dropped 640 or so nucleotide sequences that were highly shared and had low generation probability. In a later analysis, a clonal expansion index was calculated for each public chain from normalized within-repertoire ranks of inferred template counts. In a later analysis, generation probabilities were computed using a VDJ recombination model fitted to out-of-frame rearrangements, and the results were checked against IGoR. A later analysis scored TCR-TCR, TCR-HLA and TCR-CMV co-occurrence with hypergeometric tests, applying a repertoire-size bias correction to TCR pairs. To estimate false discovery rates, a later analysis permuted the HLA or CMV assignments 20 times. In a later analysis, co-occurring TCRs were grouped using DBSCAN, with TCRdist sequence similarity added in when clustering inside HLA-allele-positive subsets. Repertoires with fewer than 30,000 or more than 120,000 public chains were left out of co-occurrence clustering, as were five repertoires with anomalous nucleotide sharing. TCRdb mirrors the immuneACCESS table, restricted to in-frame sequences. Some clones are absent from its copies; in checked studies, under half trace to an unresolved V gene, and the reason for the others is unknown. The DNA was the basis for D and trimming; V, J and clone size are from that table. Here the sample has around 150,000 clones; about three fifths occur a single time. The ten biggest clones cover around 3% of the sample.

Paper-wide results and their limitations: Most TCR sequences were seen in very few donors, while some public TCRs were found in many individuals. It was suggested by the authors that the approach could potentially be generalized to other disease states and immunological phenotypes. A later genetic analysis associated a missense DCLRE1C variant with V-gene and J-gene trimming of TCR beta chains, and an independent cohort replicated the association. According to a later analysis, TCR association rates differed among HLA loci, with DRB1 alleles showing the most associated TCRs and HLA-C alleles showing the fewest. A further reported finding was that TCR beta sequences accurately predicted the HLA-A and HLA-B alleles for most subjects in the first cohort. Linkage disequilibrium might explain the correlated functional status among segregating V segments, but an unknown experimental factor could not be ruled out. The study gave a list of 150 to 200 TCR beta chains associated with cytomegalovirus. According to a later genetic analysis, donors in an Asian-associated ancestry cluster had fewer N-insertions in productive TCRs than the approximately 650-donor mean. A cluster of highly shared sequence variants was judged likely to be a technical artifact of the sequencing pipeline. Because counts were too low, approximately 15 rarely observed V segments, including chromosome 9 orphons, were excluded from the earlier analysis of some 590 of the donors. A later analysis reported that several top co-occurrence clusters appeared linked to parvovirus B19, influenza, CMV and Epstein-Barr virus. This cohort had only TCR beta chains sequenced, and the lack of alpha or paired-chain data limited which features could be detected. The classifier was reported to diagnose cytomegalovirus status with high specificity and sensitivity in both the original cohort and the validation cohort. A later analysis associated about 17,000 TCR beta sequences with specific HLA alleles at a false discovery rate of 0.05. Compared with equally common non-associated chains, HLA-associated TCR beta chains in a later analysis were more clonally expanded and had lower generation probabilities. Roughly uniform sequencing depth across donors was assumed in presence/absence analyses, although this assumption may not hold. Some IMGT-functional V segments, including TRBV6-2 and TRBV6-3, could not be told apart with the 87-base-pair reads, so those segments were excluded. Because some donors lacked HLA typing at each locus, the association tests relied only on the typed subset. An earlier analysis of around 540 of the donors showed that most TCR beta V segments appeared in productive rearrangements either about 87% or about 30% of the time, which broadly matched IMGT annotations. Three of the identified cytomegalovirus-associated TCR beta chains were confirmed in vitro to be specific for cytomegalovirus antigens. Assigning TCR associations to individual alleles was difficult when HLA alleles, especially DR and DQ, strongly co-occurred. Immune exposure information for the cohort was limited to CMV serostatus. According to a later analysis, most CMV-associated TCR beta chains appeared to be HLA-restricted, and the HLA associations seemed to be driven largely by CMV exposure.

This clonotype was obtained from a woman aged 25-40 years in good health and CMV-seropositive. This chain is built from TRBV10-3 and TRBJ2-6, with TRBD2 perhaps the D gene, on 6 matching bases. Input material: PBMCs. The DNA sequence is given as TGTGCCATCAGTGGTGGGTTAGCGGTCTCTGGGGCCAACGTCCTGACTTTC. Protein translation: CAISGGLAVSGANVLTF.